This TCR beta chain was identified during a study of shared clonotypes between healthy human individuals. The test was conducted at deep level. The sequenced material, unsorted PBMC DNA, was run on ten immunoSEQ deep assay plates. The method was immunoSEQ multiplex PCR; TCRdb's version includes in-frame clones alone and lacks a portion of them. The sample holds about 520,000 clones, approximately 78% seen once. Study-level findings and limits: Limitation of the genetic and exposure-history diversity represented came from the few donors.

The germline V and J ends were trimmed by 6 bases and 4 bases, with 18 bases remaining between them. Germline lookup yields CDR1 KGHSH and CDR2 LQKENI. CDR3 size: 15 residues. The sample holds many counts of this clone. Its antigen is currently unknown. J is TRBJ1-2 and V is TRBV18; D uncertain. The sample consisted of PBMCs. The sequence was collected from a woman aged 40 to 55 in good health. Some clones in this sample may be carry-over from other donors' samples. The CDR3 region is CASSQTRETSYGYTF. For the CDR3, the DNA is TGTGCCAGCTCTCAAACCCGGGAGACATCCTATGGCTACACCTTC.